This TCR beta chain was sequenced during a study of shared clonotypes between healthy human individuals. Here immunoSEQ multiplex PCR was the method, and the copy in TCRdb shows in-frame clones only, minus some. The table shows some 1 million clones, with about 77% occurring only once. Trimming stripped 2 bases from V and 5 bases from J, with 7 bases between. Germline V lookup: CDR1 MNHNY, CDR2 SVGAGI (reference sequence). This CDR3 is built from 14 residues. The clonotype was recovered from a man in his late teens or twenties in good health. The chain carries TRBV6-6 and TRBJ1-6; D ambiguous. Sequencing was done on a sample of memory CD4+ T cells sorted from blood. Sample subset: CD45RA-negative fraction. CDR3 in amino acids: CASSYRGNNSPLHF. The CDR3, as DNA: TGTGCCAGCAGTTACCGGGGAAATAATTCACCCCTCCACTTT.